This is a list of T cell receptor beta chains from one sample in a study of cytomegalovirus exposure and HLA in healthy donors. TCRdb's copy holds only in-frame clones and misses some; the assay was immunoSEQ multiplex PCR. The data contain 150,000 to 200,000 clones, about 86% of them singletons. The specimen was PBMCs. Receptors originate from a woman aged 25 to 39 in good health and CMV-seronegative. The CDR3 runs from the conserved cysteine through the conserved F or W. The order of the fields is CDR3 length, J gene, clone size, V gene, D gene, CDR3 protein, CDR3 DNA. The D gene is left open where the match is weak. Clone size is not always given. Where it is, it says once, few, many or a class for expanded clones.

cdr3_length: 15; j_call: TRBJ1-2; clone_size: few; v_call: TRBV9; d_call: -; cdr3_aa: CASSAGQFPSYGYTF; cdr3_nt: TGTGCCAGCAGCGCCGGACAGTTTCCTTCCTATGGCTACACCTTC
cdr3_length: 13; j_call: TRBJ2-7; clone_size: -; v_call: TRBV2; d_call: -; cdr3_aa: CASSGQVLEEQYF; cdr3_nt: TGTGCCAGCAGTGGGCAGGTCCTCGAGGAGCAGTACTTC
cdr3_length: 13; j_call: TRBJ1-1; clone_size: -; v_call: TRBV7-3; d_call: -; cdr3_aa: CASSEPPSMKAFF; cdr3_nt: TGTGCCAGCAGCGAACCCCCCAGTATGAAAGCTTTCTTT
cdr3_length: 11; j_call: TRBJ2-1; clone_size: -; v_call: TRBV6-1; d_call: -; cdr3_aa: CASRLGNEQFF; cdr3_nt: TGTGCCAGCAGGCTAGGGAATGAGCAGTTCTTC
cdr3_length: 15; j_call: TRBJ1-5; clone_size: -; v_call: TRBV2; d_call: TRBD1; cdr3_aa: CASSGGTGYNQPQHF; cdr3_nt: TGTGCCAGCAGTGGAGGGACAGGGTACAATCAGCCCCAGCATTTT
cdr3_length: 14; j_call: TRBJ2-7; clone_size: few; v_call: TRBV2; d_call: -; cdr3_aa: CASSDGAPIYEQYF; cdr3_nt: TGTGCCAGCAGTGATGGGGCGCCGATCTACGAGCAGTACTTC
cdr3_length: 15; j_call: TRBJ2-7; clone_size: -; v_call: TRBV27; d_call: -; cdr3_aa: CASRTFSLTGEEQYF; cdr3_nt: TGTGCCAGCAGAACCTTTAGCCTAACCGGGGAGGAGCAGTACTTC
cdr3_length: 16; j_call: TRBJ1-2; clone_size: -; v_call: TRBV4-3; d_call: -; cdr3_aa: CASSPESGVSRYGYTF; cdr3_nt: TGCGCCAGCAGCCCGGAAAGTGGGGTGTCGCGCTATGGCTACACCTTC
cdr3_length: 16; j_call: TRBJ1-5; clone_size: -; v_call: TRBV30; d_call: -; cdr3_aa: CAWSPPFRVSNQPQHF; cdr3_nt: TGTGCCTGGAGCCCTCCGTTCAGGGTTAGCAATCAGCCCCAGCATTTT
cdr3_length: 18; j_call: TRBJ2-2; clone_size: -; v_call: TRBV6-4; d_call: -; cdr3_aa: CASSEQPRDAANTGELFF; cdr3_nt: TGTGCCAGCAGTGAACAACCCCGGGACGCCGCGAACACCGGGGAGCTGTTTTTT
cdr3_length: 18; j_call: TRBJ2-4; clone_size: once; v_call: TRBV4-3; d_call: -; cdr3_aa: CASSQVVKGFLAKNIQYF; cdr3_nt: TGCGCCAGCAGCCAAGTAGTCAAGGGGTTCCTAGCCAAAAACATTCAGTACTTC
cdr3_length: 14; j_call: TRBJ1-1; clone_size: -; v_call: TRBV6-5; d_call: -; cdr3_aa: CASSSGTRIAEAFF; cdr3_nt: TGTGCCAGCAGTTCAGGGACACGCATAGCCGAAGCTTTCTTT
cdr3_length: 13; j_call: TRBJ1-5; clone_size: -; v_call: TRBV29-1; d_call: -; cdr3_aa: CSGQQGIDQPQHF; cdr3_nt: TGCAGCGGACAACAGGGTATTGATCAGCCCCAGCATTTT
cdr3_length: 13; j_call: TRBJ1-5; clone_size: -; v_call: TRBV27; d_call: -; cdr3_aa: CASSRDRYQPQHF; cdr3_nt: TGTGCCAGCAGTCGGGACCGCTATCAGCCCCAGCATTTT
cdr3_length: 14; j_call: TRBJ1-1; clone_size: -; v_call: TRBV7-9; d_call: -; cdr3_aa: CASSLGGANTEAFF; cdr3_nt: TGTGCCAGCAGCTTAGGGGGGGCGAACACTGAAGCTTTCTTT
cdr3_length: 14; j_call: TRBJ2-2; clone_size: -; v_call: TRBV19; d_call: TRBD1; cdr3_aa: CASSIGQVTGELFF; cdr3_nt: TGTGCCAGTAGCATAGGACAGGTCACCGGGGAGCTGTTTTTT
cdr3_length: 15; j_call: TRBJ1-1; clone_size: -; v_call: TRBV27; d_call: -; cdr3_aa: CASSLSGRGNTEAFF; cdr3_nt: TGTGCCAGCAGTTTATCGGGCAGGGGCAACACTGAAGCTTTCTTT
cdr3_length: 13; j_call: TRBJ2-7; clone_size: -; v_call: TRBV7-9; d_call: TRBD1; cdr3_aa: CASSLDRGDEQYF; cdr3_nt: TGTGCCAGCAGCTTAGACAGGGGTGACGAGCAGTACTTC
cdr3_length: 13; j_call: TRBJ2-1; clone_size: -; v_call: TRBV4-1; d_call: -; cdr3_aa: CASGESSRFSQFF; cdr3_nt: TGCGCCAGCGGGGAATCGAGCCGATTCAGTCAGTTCTTC
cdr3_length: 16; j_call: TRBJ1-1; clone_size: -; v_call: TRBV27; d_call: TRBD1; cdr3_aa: CASTPGGTAMNTEAFF; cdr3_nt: TGTGCCAGCACCCCAGGGGGGACAGCAATGAACACTGAAGCTTTCTTT
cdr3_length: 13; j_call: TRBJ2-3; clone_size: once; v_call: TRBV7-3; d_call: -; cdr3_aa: CASSVGRTDTQYF; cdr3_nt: TGTGCCAGCAGCGTGGGGCGCACAGATACGCAGTATTTT
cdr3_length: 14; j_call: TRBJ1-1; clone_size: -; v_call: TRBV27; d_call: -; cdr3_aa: CASSPPTEYTEAFF; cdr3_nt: TGTGCCAGCAGTCCCCCCACCGAGTACACTGAAGCTTTCTTT
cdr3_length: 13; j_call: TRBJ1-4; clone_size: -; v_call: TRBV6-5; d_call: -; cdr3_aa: CASSFRDNEKLFF; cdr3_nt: TGTGCCAGCAGCTTCCGGGACAACGAAAAACTGTTTTTT
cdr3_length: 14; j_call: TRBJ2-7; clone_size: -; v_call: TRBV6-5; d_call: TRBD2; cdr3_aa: CASSPGLAGDEQYF; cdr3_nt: TGTGCCAGCAGTCCCGGACTAGCGGGGGACGAGCAGTACTTC
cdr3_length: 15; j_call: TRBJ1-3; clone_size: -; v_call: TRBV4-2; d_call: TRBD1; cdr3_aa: CASSQADRAGNTIYF; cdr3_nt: TGTGCCAGCAGCCAAGCGGACAGGGCTGGAAACACCATATATTTT
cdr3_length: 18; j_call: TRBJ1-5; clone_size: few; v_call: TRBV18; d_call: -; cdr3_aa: CASSPRGGQSGYNQPQHF; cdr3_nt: TGTGCCAGCTCACCACGGGGGGGGCAAAGCGGATACAATCAGCCCCAGCATTTT
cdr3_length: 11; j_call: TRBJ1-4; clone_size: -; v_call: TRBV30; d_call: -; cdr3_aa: CAWSGGGKLFF; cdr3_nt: TGTGCCTGGAGTGGGGGTGGAAAACTGTTTTTT
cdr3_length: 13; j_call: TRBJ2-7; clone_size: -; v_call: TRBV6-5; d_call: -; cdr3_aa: CASGQRGTYEQYF; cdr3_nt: TGTGCCAGCGGCCAAAGGGGGACCTACGAGCAGTACTTC
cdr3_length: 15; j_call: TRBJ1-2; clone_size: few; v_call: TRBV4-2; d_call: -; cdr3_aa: CASSQVLGGDFGYTF; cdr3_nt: TGTGCCAGCAGCCAAGTTCTAGGAGGGGATTTCGGCTACACCTTC
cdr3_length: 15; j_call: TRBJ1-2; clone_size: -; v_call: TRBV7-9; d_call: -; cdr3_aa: CASSIQAPQNYGYTF; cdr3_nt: TGTGCCAGCAGCATCCAGGCACCGCAGAACTATGGCTACACCTTC
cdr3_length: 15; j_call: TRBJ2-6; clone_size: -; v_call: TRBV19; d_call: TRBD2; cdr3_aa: CASSLGGTGANVLTF; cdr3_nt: TGTGCCAGTAGCCTGGGGGGGACTGGGGCCAACGTCCTGACTTTC
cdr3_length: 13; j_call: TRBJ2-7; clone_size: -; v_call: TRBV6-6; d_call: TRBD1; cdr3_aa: CASRTGGPHEQYF; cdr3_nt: TGTGCCAGCAGGACAGGGGGCCCCCACGAGCAGTACTTC
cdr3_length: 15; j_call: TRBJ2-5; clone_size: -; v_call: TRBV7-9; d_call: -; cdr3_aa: CASSLITGPQETQYF; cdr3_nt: TGTGCCAGCAGCTTAATAACAGGGCCCCAAGAGACCCAGTACTTC
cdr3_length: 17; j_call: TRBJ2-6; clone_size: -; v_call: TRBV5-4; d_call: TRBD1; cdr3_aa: CASSPRQGLTGANVLTF; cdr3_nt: TGTGCCAGCAGCCCCCGACAGGGTCTTACTGGGGCCAACGTCCTGACTTTC
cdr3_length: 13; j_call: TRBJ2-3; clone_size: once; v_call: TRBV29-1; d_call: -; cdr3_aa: CSVERIVTDTQYF; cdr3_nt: TGCAGCGTTGAACGGATCGTCACAGATACGCAGTATTTT
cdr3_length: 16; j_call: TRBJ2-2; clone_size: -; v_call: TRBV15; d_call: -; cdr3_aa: CATSRDIGINTGELFF; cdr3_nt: TGTGCCACCAGCAGAGATATAGGGATCAACACCGGGGAGCTGTTTTTT
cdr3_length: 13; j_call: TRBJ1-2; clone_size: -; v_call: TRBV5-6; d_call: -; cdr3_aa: CASSRFGDYGYTF; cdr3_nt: TGTGCCAGCAGCCGATTCGGGGACTATGGCTACACCTTC
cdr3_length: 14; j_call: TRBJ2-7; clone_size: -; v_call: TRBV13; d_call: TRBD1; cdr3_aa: CASSLRGLSYEQYF; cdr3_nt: TGTGCCAGCAGCTTAAGGGGGCTCAGCTACGAGCAGTACTTC
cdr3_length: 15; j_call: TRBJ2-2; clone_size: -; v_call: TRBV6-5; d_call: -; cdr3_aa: CASSYSKGNTGELFF; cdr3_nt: TGTGCCAGCAGTTACTCTAAGGGGAACACCGGGGAGCTGTTTTTT
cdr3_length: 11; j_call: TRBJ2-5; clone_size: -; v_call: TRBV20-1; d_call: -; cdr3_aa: CSAISGETQYF; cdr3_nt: TGCAGTGCTATCAGCGGAGAGACCCAGTACTTC
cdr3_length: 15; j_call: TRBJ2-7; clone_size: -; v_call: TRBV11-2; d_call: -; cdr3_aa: CASSLGNSNTYEQYF; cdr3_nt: TGTGCCAGCAGCTTAGGGAATAGCAATACCTACGAGCAGTACTTC
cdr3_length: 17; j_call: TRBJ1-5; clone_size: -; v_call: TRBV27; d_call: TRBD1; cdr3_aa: CASSPGQGLSDNQPQHF; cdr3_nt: TGTGCCAGCAGTCCAGGACAGGGGTTGAGTGACAATCAGCCCCAGCATTTT
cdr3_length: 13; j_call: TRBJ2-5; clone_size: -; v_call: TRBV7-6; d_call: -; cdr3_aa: CASSLVFQETQYF; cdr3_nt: TGTGCCAGCAGCTTAGTTTTCCAAGAGACCCAGTACTTC
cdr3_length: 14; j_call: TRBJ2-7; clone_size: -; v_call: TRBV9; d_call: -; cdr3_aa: CASSVDGGPYEQYF; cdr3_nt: TGTGCCAGCAGCGTGGACGGGGGTCCCTACGAGCAGTACTTC
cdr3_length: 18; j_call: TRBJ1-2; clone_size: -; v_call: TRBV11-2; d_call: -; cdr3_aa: CASSPGPVNVRILYGYTF; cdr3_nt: TGTGCCAGCAGCCCTGGACCGGTCAACGTCCGGATTCTCTATGGCTACACCTTC
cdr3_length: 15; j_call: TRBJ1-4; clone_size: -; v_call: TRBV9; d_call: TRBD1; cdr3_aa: CASSADRGYNEKLFF; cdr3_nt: TGTGCCAGCAGCGCAGACAGGGGGTATAATGAAAAACTGTTTTTT
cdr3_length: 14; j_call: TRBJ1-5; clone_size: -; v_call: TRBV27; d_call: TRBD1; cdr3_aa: CASSLDRSNQPQHF; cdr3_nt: TGTGCCAGCAGTTTGGACAGGAGCAATCAGCCCCAGCATTTT
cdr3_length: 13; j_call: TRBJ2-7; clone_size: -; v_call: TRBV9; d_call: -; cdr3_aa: CASSVVQGGEQYF; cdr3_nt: TGTGCCAGCAGCGTAGTACAGGGAGGGGAGCAGTACTTC
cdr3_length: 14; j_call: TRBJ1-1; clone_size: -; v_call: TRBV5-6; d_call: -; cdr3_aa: CASSLGSANTEAFF; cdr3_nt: TGTGCCAGCAGCTTGGGGTCTGCTAACACTGAAGCTTTCTTT
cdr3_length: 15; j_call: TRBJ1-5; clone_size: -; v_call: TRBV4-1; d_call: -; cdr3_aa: CASSLGAGSGKPQHF; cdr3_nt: TGCGCCAGCAGCCTTGGTGCAGGGTCGGGCAAGCCCCAGCATTTT
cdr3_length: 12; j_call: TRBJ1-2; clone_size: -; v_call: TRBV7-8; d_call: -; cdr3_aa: CASSSVGVGYTF; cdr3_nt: TGTGCCAGCAGCTCGGTCGGGGTTGGCTACACCTTC
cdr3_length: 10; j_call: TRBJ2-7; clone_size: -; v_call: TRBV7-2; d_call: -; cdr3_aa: CASAGNEQYF; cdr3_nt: TGTGCCAGCGCGGGGAACGAGCAGTACTTC
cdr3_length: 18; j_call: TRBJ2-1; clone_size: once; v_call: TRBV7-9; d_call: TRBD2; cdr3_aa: CASSLRFRGEGFYNEQFF; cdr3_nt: TGTGCCAGCAGTCTTCGCTTCCGTGGGGAGGGGTTTTACAATGAGCAGTTCTTC
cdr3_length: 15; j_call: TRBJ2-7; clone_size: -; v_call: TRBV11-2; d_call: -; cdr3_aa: CASSLDGGFSYEQYF; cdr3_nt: TGTGCCAGCAGCTTAGATGGAGGGTTTAGCTACGAGCAGTACTTC
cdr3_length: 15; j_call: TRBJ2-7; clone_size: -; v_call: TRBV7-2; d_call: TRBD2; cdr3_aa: CASSSLAEGAYEQYF; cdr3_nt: TGTGCCAGCAGCTCCCTAGCGGAAGGGGCCTACGAGCAGTACTTC
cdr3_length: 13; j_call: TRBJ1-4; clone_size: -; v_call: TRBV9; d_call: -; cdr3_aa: CASKAEHDEKLFF; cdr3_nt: TGTGCCAGCAAGGCCGAGCACGATGAAAAACTGTTTTTT
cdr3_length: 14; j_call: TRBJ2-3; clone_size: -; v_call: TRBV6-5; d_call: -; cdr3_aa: CASSYEGETDTQYF; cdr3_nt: TGTGCCAGCAGTTACGAAGGGGAGACAGATACGCAGTATTTT
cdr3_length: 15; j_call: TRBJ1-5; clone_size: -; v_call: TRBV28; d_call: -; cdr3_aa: CASSFGRGFNQPQHF; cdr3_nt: TGTGCCAGCAGTTTCGGCAGGGGATTCAATCAGCCCCAGCATTTT
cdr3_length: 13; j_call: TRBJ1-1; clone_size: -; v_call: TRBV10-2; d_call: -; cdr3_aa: CATGGSWDTEAFF; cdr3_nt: TGCGCCACGGGGGGCAGTTGGGACACTGAAGCTTTCTTT